This T cell receptor beta chain was obtained from a study of Ad26.COV2.S vaccination and SARS-CoV-2 variants. Across the study: Once or twice, 56 days apart, Ad26.COV2.S was delivered intramuscularly.

Treatment here: about 20 received Ad26.COV2.S at low or high dose, single or two shots; 5 received placebo; per-sample allocation not given. The study sampled participants on day 63 after the first vaccine or placebo injection. Repertoires were generated with immunoSEQ multiplex PCR, while TCRdb's copy carries only in-frame clones and drops some. The sample lists under 400,000 clones, roughly 91% seen once, with around 3.6% in the top ten. This sequence originates from a person aged 18-65 years who received the Ad26.COV2.S COVID-19 vaccine or a placebo. Sequencing used peripheral blood, obtained in a trial of Ad26.COV2.S vaccine versus placebo.

The CDR3, as DNA: TGTGCCAGCAGTTATTCGAGTAGGGGACCTGGCTACACCTTC. Its protein is CASSYSSRGPGYTF. The rearrangement links TRBV27 to TRBJ1-2, with D perhaps TRBD1 (5 bases). The CDR3 runs to 14 residues. Germline V gene lookup returns CDR1 MNHEY and CDR2 SMNVEV (reference sequence). Trimming cost V 4 bases and J 7 bases, with 16 bases left between them.